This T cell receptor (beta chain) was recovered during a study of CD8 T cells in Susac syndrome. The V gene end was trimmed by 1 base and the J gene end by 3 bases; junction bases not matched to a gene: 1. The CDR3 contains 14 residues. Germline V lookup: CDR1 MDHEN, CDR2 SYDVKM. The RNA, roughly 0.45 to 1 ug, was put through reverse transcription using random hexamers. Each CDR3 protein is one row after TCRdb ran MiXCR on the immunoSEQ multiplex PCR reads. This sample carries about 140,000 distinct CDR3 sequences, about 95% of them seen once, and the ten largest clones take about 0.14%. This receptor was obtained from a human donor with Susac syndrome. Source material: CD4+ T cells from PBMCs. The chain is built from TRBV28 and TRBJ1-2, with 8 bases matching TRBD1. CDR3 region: CASSLLQGDYGYTF. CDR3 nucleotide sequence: TGTGCCAGCAGTTTATTACAGGGGGACTATGGCTACACCTTC.